This T cell receptor beta chain originates from a study of beta chain features in type 1 diabetes. Regarding the study as a whole: PCR could preferentially amplify shorter templates, alike in patients and controls. In all four CD4+ subsets, TCRB CDR3 length was significantly, moderately reduced in type 1 diabetes.

Trimming cost V 10 bases and J 6 bases; bases outside gene matches: 5. CDR1 and CDR2 (germline): SNHLY, FYNNEI. This CDR3 has 13 residues. Every participating donor gave one draw, a heparinised blood sample averaging about 100 mL. CD45RO/CCR7/CD25/CD127/CD95/CD27 separated CD4+ naive, central memory, regulatory and stem cell-like memory cells by sorting. This clone was counted a few times. The antigen remains unidentified. Every bit of the isolated RNA underwent reverse transcription, so sequencing read expressed TCRB transcripts. About 3.57 million reads, on average, came from each naive, central memory and regulatory T cell sample. Repertoires were generated with immunoSEQ multiplex PCR, while TCRdb's copy carries only in-frame clones and drops some. Altogether about 360,000 clones are present, about 12% being singletons, with the ten largest covering 0.0095% to 0.012%.

This receptor was identified in a woman younger than 35 with type 1 diabetes. The chain uses TRBV2 and TRBJ2-1, with 11 bases fitting TRBD2. Sequences were obtained from naive CD4+ T cells from blood. The CDR3 DNA is TGTGCCACCGGGACTAGCGGAGCCAATGAGCAGTTCTTC. Translated, it gives CATGTSGANEQFF. Together with reference TRBV2 and TRBJ2-1, the CDR3 gives the full variable domain: EPEVTQTPSHQVTQMGQEVILRCVPISNHLYFYWYRQILGQKVEFLVSFYNNEISEKSEIFDDQFSVERPDGSNFTLKIRSTKLEDSAMYFCATGTSGANEQFFGPGTRLTVL.